This T cell receptor beta chain was profiled in a study of human T cells and chemical hapten exposure. Study details: Sensitizing treatment utilized 2% DPC over an approximately 2 cm by approximately 2 cm portion of upper inner arm skin. Overall study results and limits: Patch test scores rose with PT1 expanded TCR counts, a positive correlation.

V gave up 8 bases and J gave up 0 bases, with 14 bases separating them. Germline CDR1 and CDR2: MNHEY and SMNVEV (reference sequence). This CDR3 comprises 15 residues. As to time point: patch test 1, 2 weeks after DPC sensitization. Treatment indicated: therapeutic diphenylcyclopropenone sensitization with weekly scalp DPC. As concerns this clonotype: The antigen is unknown.

MiXCR, run by TCRdb on the RACE reads, gives a single entry per CDR3 protein. Among about 340,000 distinct CDR3 sequences, roughly 6.9% were seen once, and the ten largest hold less than 10%. The TCR was taken from a young woman with alopecia areata. Some clones in this sample may be carry-over from other donors' samples. The starting material was whole blood, obtained in connection with sensitization to the hapten diphenylcyclopropenone (DPC). The chain links TRBV27 to TRBJ1-5; D unclear. The CDR3 DNA reads as TGTGCCAGCCGTAAAGGGCCTTATAGCAATCAGCCCCAGCATTTT. It is translated as CASRKGPYSNQPQHF.